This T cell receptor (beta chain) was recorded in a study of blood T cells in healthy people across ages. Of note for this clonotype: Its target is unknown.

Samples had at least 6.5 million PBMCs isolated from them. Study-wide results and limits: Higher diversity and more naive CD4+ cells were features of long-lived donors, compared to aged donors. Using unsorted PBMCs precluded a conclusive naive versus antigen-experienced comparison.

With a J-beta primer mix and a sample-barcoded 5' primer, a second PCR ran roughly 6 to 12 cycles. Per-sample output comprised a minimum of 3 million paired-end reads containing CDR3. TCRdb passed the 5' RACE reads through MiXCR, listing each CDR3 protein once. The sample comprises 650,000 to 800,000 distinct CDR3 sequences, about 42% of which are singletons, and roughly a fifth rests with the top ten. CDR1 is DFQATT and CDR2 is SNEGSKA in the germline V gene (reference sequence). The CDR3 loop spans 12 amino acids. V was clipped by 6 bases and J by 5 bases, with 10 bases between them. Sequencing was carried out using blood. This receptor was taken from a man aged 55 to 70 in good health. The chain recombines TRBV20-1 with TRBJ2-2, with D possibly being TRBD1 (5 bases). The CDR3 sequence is CSAQGVTGELFF. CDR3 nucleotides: TGCAGTGCCCAAGGGGTGACCGGGGAGCTGTTTTTT.